These T cell receptor beta chains were read from a single sample in a study of Ad26.COV2.S vaccination and SARS-CoV-2 variants. The data were produced by immunoSEQ multiplex PCR, yet TCRdb's version contains in-frame clones alone and is incomplete. Seen here are 350,000 to 450,000 clones, approximately 90% observed once, and the top ten hold approximately 1.9%. This specimen consisted of peripheral blood, obtained in a trial of Ad26.COV2.S vaccine versus placebo. These receptors were taken from a person aged 18-60 years who received the Ad26.COV2.S COVID-19 vaccine or a placebo. CDR3s include the opening cysteine and the closing phenylalanine or tryptophan. The D gene is left open where the match is weak.

d_gene,v_gene,CDR3aa
TRBD2,TRBV3-1/TRBV3-2,CASSSGGGDNEQFF
TRBD2,TRBV7-9,CASSLVLGGRVSSYEQYF
.,TRBV11-3,CASSPSWRNTGELFF
.,TRBV6-2/TRBV6-3,CASSYPGQGRSSGLSSYEQYF
.,TRBV6-5,CASSYSQSYEQYF
TRBD2,TRBV7-6,CASSLRQAGELDTQYF
.,TRBV2,CATGSTHTDTQYF
.,TRBV12-1,CASSFVPVSGDDYEQYF
.,TRBV28,CASTQRGSLNYGYTF
.,TRBV6-5,CASSYRFQEKLFF
.,TRBV11-2,CASSLGPGSGNTIYF
TRBD2,TRBV2,CARERLAGYEQYF
TRBD2,TRBV5-1,CASSPRVAGVNEQFF
TRBD1,TRBV9,CASSQQGARNEQFF
.,TRBV10-3,CAISARALTGDTQYF
.,TRBV7-9,CASSFSGGYEKLFF
.,TRBV4-2,CASSQVRQAGELFF
.,TRBV7-2,CASSRPSGRSTDTQYF
.,TRBV7-2,CASSLGAGGRGYTF
TRBD1,TRBV5-1,CASSLVQGNYEQYF
.,TRBV28,CASSDRPRGRNIQYF
TRBD2,TRBV28,CASKTGGAYNEQFF